The 15 T cell receptor beta chains below were found in one sample sequenced in a study of OX40 agonist ivuxolimab in advanced cancers. This table comes from immunoSEQ multiplex PCR, and its TCRdb copy is limited to in-frame clones, with some not included. Among tens of thousands of clones listed, roughly 87% were seen once. Here the sequenced sample was CD4+ or CD8+ T cells sorted from blood, taken in a trial of the OX40 agonist ivuxolimab. Source of these receptors: an adult with an advanced solid tumor such as melanoma, head and neck, liver or kidney cancer.

This clone has only a few counts. The V call is TRBV5-4, the J call TRBJ2-7; 7 bases fit TRBD2. Germline values: CDR1 SGHNT, CDR2 YYREEE (reference sequence). This CDR3 is built from 17 residues. V was clipped by 1 base and J by 6 bases; unmatched bases: 16. CDR3 sequence (DNA): TGTGCCAGCAGCTTGAGACACTTAGGACTAGGTTTTGCCGAGCAGTACTTC. Translating gives CASSLRHLGLGFAEQYF.

The rearrangement links TRBV11-2 to TRBJ2-3; D call uncertain. The germline V gene encodes CDR1 SGHAT and CDR2 FQNNGV. The V and J ends lost 5 bases and 3 bases respectively, with 12 bases between them. This CDR3 comprises 14 residues. The CDR3 region has the DNA TGTGCCAGCAGCCCCCCAATGGGGACAGATACGCAGTATTTT. This encodes CASSPPMGTDTQYF.

The genes are TRBV27 and TRBJ2-5; TRBD2 agrees at 14 bases. With V trimmed by 10 bases and J by 7 bases, 5 bases remained unmatched. This CDR3 is 13 amino acids long. Germline V CDR1 and CDR2: MNHEY, SMNVEV (reference sequence). CDR3 nucleotides: TGTGCCACGCAGACTAGCGGGGGGGGGACCCAGTACTTC. Encoded protein: CATQTSGGGTQYF.

The CDR3 DNA follows: TGTGCCAGCAGCTTAGTGAGCCAGCAAAATTACGAGCAGTACTTC. Encoded protein: CASSLVSQQNYEQYF. This chain links TRBV7-9 with TRBJ2-7; D is ambiguous. The CDR3 totals 15 residues. Germline V gene data show CDR1 as SEHNR and CDR2 as FQNEAQ (reference sequence). V dropped 1 base and J dropped 4 bases, with 14 bases sitting between them.

The chain carries TRBV11-2 and TRBJ2-1; 15 nucleotides align to TRBD2. The germline gives CDR1 SGHAT, CDR2 FQNNGV. J was trimmed by 9 bases and V by 4 bases; bases with no gene match: 13. This CDR3 is built from 18 residues. CDR3: CASSSGLAGGDDGSEQFF. The CDR3 nucleotides are TGTGCCAGCAGCTCTGGACTAGCGGGAGGGGACGACGGCAGTGAGCAGTTCTTC.

Concerning this clone: Other DNA sequences from this sample encode an identical CDR3 as well. The chain combines TRBV6-1 with TRBJ2-7; the D is unclear. From germline, CDR1 is MNHNS and CDR2 SASEGT. V lost 1 base, J lost 4 bases, and 2 bases lay in between. The CDR3 extends over 11 amino acids. CDR3 DNA sequence: TGTGCCAGCAGTGAAGGGTACGAGCAGTACTTC. This codes for CASSEGYEQYF.

The chain links TRBV30 to TRBJ1-1; a weak D match, TRBD1 (6 bases). This CDR3 is 13 amino acids long. Deletions cut 3 bases from V and 1 base from J, with 9 bases between. Germline CDR1 is GTSNPN and CDR2 is SVGIG (reference sequence). This chain's CDR3 is CAWSRDTNTEAFF. The DNA for the CDR3 is TGTGCCTGGAGCCGGGACACGAACACTGAAGCTTTCTTT.

The rearrangement uses TRBV28 and TRBJ2-1; 7 positions agree with TRBD2. J lost 3 bases, V lost 3 bases, and 11 bases had no gene match. There are 17 residues in the CDR3. Looked up from germline, CDR1 is MDHEN and CDR2 is SYDVKM. DNA of the CDR3: TGTGCCAGCAGTTTTAGGTCTAGCGGACCAGTCTACAATGAGCAGTTCTTC. Protein: CASSFRSSGPVYNEQFF.

The J gene is TRBJ1-5, the V gene TRBV7-6; the match to TRBD1 covers 7 bases. The J segment lost 4 bases and the V segment lost 4 bases, leaving 7 bases of the junction unmatched. CDR1 is SGHVS, CDR2 FNYEAQ, per germline. The CDR3 is made up of 15 amino acids. The CDR3 nucleotides read TGTGCCAGCAGCTCTGCGGGACAGTTTAATCAGCCCCAGCATTTT. The encoded protein is CASSSAGQFNQPQHF.

The rearrangement joins TRBV7-9 to TRBJ2-7, with TRBD2 matching 8 bases. The CDR3 has 15 residues. Germline V gives CDR1 SEHNR, CDR2 FQNEAQ (reference sequence). V was clipped by 5 bases and J by 3 bases; unmatched bases: 9. The DNA for the CDR3 is TGTGCCAGCAGCCTTGTAGCGGGGAGGAGCTACGAGCAGTACTTC. Residues: CASSLVAGRSYEQYF.

The V and J genes are TRBV11-2 and TRBJ1-4; 7 bases map to TRBD1. Germline V gives CDR1 SGHAT, CDR2 FQNNGV. The CDR3 contains 14 residues. Unmatched junction bases numbered 8, after V lost 5 bases and J lost 8 bases. The CDR3: CASSLDRVEEKLFF. The CDR3 nucleotides read TGTGCCAGCAGCCTCGACAGGGTTGAGGAAAAACTGTTTTTT. Variable domain in full (rest from reference TRBV11-2 and TRBJ1-4): EAGVAQSPRYKIIEKRQSVAFWCNPISGHATLYWYQQILGQGPKLLIQFQNNGVVDDSQLPKDRFSAERLKGVDSTLKIQPAKLEDSAVYLCASSLDRVEEKLFFGSGTQLSVL.

J is TRBJ2-2 and V is TRBV7-6; TRBD1 might be the D (7 bases). Germline CDR1 SGHVS, CDR2 FNYEAQ. The ends were cut back, 2 bases at V and 5 bases at J, with 15 bases in the middle. The CDR3 has 16 amino acids. CDR3: CASSLTRDSGTGELFF. Here the CDR3 DNA reads TGTGCCAGCAGCTTAACCCGGGACAGCGGGACCGGGGAGCTGTTTTTT.

This clone rates as medium-sized. Distinct nucleotide sequences in the sample also encode this CDR3. The rearrangement joins TRBV27 to TRBJ2-7; 10 bases fit TRBD1. V was pared by 6 bases and J by 6 bases, with 5 bases of the junction left unmatched. The CDR3 contains 13 residues. Germline V gene sequence: CDR1 MNHEY, CDR2 SMNVEV (reference sequence). CDR3 protein: CASSYGTGAEQYF. The CDR3 coding sequence is TGTGCCAGCAGCTACGGGACAGGGGCCGAGCAGTACTTC.

This clone was seen just once. The rearrangement joins TRBV27 to TRBJ1-5, with 7 bases matching TRBD1. The V gene end was trimmed by 3 bases and the J gene end by 3 bases; junction bases not matched to a gene: 2. Germline values: CDR1 MNHEY, CDR2 SMNVEV (reference sequence). The CDR3 contains 14 residues. CDR3 region: CASSLDRNNQPQHF. The CDR3 region has the DNA TGTGCCAGCAGTTTGGACAGGAACAATCAGCCCCAGCATTTT.

The CDR3 reads CASSPSGHQNQPQHF. CDR3 DNA: TGTGCCAGCAGCCCTAGCGGACATCAAAATCAGCCCCAGCATTTT. This chain joins TRBV9 and TRBJ1-5; perhaps TRBD1 as D (5 bases). Between the trimmed V and J ends, which lost 4 bases and 4 bases, there was a span of 15 bases. Germline V lookup: CDR1 SGDLS, CDR2 YYNGEE. The CDR3 contains 15 residues.